Reported below is one T cell receptor beta chain. Germline CDR1 SGHVS, CDR2 FQNEAQ. The CDR3 extends over 16 amino acids. The V and J ends lost 6 bases and 2 bases, in that order; junction bases with no gene match: 9. The table came from immunoSEQ multiplex PCR; TCRdb's copy has only in-frame clones and leaves some out. In the table there are about 40,000 clones, approximately 89% of which are singletons. These data come from a study of T cell changes during pregnancy in multiple sclerosis. The J gene is TRBJ1-5, the V gene TRBV7-8; 8 positions agree with TRBD1. Material: peripheral blood, obtained in the first trimester of pregnancy. This receptor was taken from a female donor in good health, enrolled as a control in a pregnancy study. CDR3 bases: TGTGCCAGCAGTCTATCCGACAGGGGCGGCAATCAGCCCCAGCATTTT. Protein: CASSLSDRGGNQPQHF.